Below are 24 T cell receptor beta chains sequenced from a single sample in a study of CD8 T cells in ankylosing spondylitis. One entry per CDR3 protein, called by TCRdb with MiXCR from the 5' RACE reads. The sample contains approximately 400,000 distinct CDR3 sequences, roughly 25% of which appear only once. These receptors' antigens are unknown. General study points: Apparently characteristic of ankylosing spondylitis blood was a TCR beta motif (about eight highly homologous variants).

The sample was blood, either unsorted or a sorted T cell fraction (not recorded which). The receptor set was obtained from a male donor with ankylosing spondylitis.

A few counts support this clonotype. The chain links TRBV24-1 to TRBJ1-1; D perhaps matches TRBD1 (5 bases). This CDR3 region has 14 residues. CDR1 is KGHDR, CDR2 SFDVKD, per germline. With 7 bases removed from V and 0 bases from J, the gap between germline ends came to 11 bases. The CDR3 protein is CATRGGGMNTEAFF. In DNA form, the CDR3 reads TGTGCCACCAGGGGGGGGGGGATGAACACTGAAGCTTTCTTT.

This clonotype has only a few counts. The V call is TRBV5-6, the J call TRBJ1-2; D not resolved. This CDR3 spans 16 amino acids. The germline V gene has CDR1 SGHDT and CDR2 YYEEEE. Deletions cut 4 bases from V and 3 bases from J, with 19 bases between. The CDR3 reads CASSIPGRIKDYGYTF. CDR3 sequence (DNA): TGTGCCAGCAGCATACCGGGGAGGATTAAGGACTATGGCTACACCTTC.

V and J are TRBV10-3 and TRBJ2-1; D perhaps matches TRBD1 (5 bases). Trimming left V 4 bases short and J 5 bases short, with 9 bases between. CDR1 is ENHRY and CDR2 is SYGVKD in the germline V gene. This CDR3 is built from 13 residues. The CDR3 region has the DNA TGTGCCATCAGTGGCATCAGGGACAATGAGCAGTTCTTC. As protein: CAISGIRDNEQFF.

This clonotype showed up just a few times. The chain carries TRBV24-1 and TRBJ2-1, with D possibly being TRBD1 or TRBD2 (5 bases each). This CDR3 has 13 residues. Germline CDR1 reads KGHDR; CDR2 reads SFDVKD. Trimming pared 8 bases from V and 5 bases from J, leaving 12 bases between. This CDR3 is CATKGRYHNEQFF. In nucleotides, the CDR3 is TGTGCCACCAAGGGACGCTACCACAATGAGCAGTTCTTC.

The chain has TRBV5-1 and TRBJ2-1; the D gene is possibly TRBD1 (5 bases). Germline values: CDR1 SGHRS, CDR2 YFSETQ. This CDR3 has 18 residues. Between the trimmed V and J ends, which lost 0 bases and 0 bases, there was a span of 16 bases. The CDR3 DNA sequence: TGCGCCAGCAGCTTGGGTCAGCAAAGGGGCGACTCCTACAATGAGCAGTTCTTC. Its translation: CASSLGQQRGDSYNEQFF.

The rearrangement links TRBV20-1 to TRBJ1-5; D unresolved. The CDR3 runs to 12 residues. Trimming pared 3 bases from V and 3 bases from J, leaving 6 bases between. Germline V CDR1 and CDR2: DFQATT, SNEGSKA (reference sequence). The CDR3 DNA is TGCAGTGCTAGTAGGACCAATCAGCCCCAGCATTTT. Translating gives CSASRTNQPQHF.

The chain has TRBV2 and TRBJ1-4, with D possibly matching TRBD1 (5 bases). The CDR3 spans 17 residues. The V gene lost 6 bases and the J gene lost 5 bases, with 22 bases spanning the gap. The germline CDR1 and CDR2 sequences are SNHLY and FYNNEI. The CDR3 sequence: CASSSRAGQSKNEKLFF. The CDR3, as DNA: TGTGCCAGCAGCTCCCGTGCGGGGCAATCTAAGAATGAAAAACTGTTTTTT.

This sequence joins TRBV19 and TRBJ1-1; a possible D gene is TRBD1 (5 bases). The germline CDR1 and CDR2 sequences are LNHDA and SQIVND (reference sequence). V was cut by 7 bases and J by 4 bases, with 22 bases left in between. The CDR3 spans 16 residues. The CDR3 bases are TGTGCCAGTATCCCTCCCGGCGAGGGGAAAGGCACTGAAGCTTTCTTT. Protein: CASIPPGEGKGTEAFF.

This clonotype was counted a few times. The V call is TRBV18, the J call TRBJ2-7, with 9 bases identical to TRBD1. Germline V gene lookup returns CDR1 KGHSH and CDR2 LQKENI. With 6 bases clipped from V and 5 bases from J, the junction kept 2 bases outside the gene matches. There are 12 residues in the CDR3. CDR3 nucleotides: TGTGCCAGCTCCGACAGGGGGAACGAGCAGTACTTC. Its protein is CASSDRGNEQYF.

This clonotype has just a few counts. This chain connects TRBV5-1 to TRBJ2-1, with D possibly matching TRBD1 (6 bases). CDR3 length: 16 amino acids. From germline, CDR1 is SGHRS and CDR2 YFSETQ. Trimming took 0 bases from V and 1 from J, leaving 11 bases between them. CDR3 bases: TGCGCCAGCAGCTTGGAGGGGGACCCGTCCTACAATGAGCAGTTCTTC. Residues: CASSLEGDPSYNEQFF.

This clonotype has only a few counts. The chain links TRBV2 to TRBJ2-7; 9 bases map to TRBD1. The germline CDR1 and CDR2 sequences are SNHLY and FYNNEI. The CDR3 has 14 amino acids. Trimming cost V 6 bases and J 5 bases; bases outside gene matches: 8. CDR3 in DNA: TGTGCCAGCAGATCAGACAGGGGGAAAGACGAGCAGTACTTC. It encodes CASRSDRGKDEQYF.

This chain connects TRBV30 to TRBJ2-7, with 9 bases fitting TRBD1. V dropped 8 bases and J dropped 6; count of bases not matched to a gene: 5. This CDR3 is 11 amino acids long. The germline gives CDR1 GTSNPN, CDR2 SVGIG (reference sequence). The CDR3 nucleotides are TGTGCCGCGGACAGGGGCGGCGAGCAGTACGTC. This encodes CAADRGGEQYV.

The V gene is TRBV3-1, the J gene TRBJ2-1, with 10 bases aligning to TRBD1. The trim removed 4 bases at V and 2 bases at J, leaving 5 bases unmatched. This CDR3 contains 16 residues. Germline V gene data show CDR1 as LGHDT and CDR2 as YNNKEL (reference sequence). DNA for the CDR3: TGTGCCAGCAGCCGCGGACAGGGGGTGGCCTACAATGAGCAGTTCTTC. Encoded protein: CASSRGQGVAYNEQFF.

This clonotype has just a few counts. This chain links TRBV7-8 with TRBJ2-3; unclear D gene. The CDR3 sequence is 15 residues long. Trimming left V 4 bases short and J 4 bases short, with 15 bases between. The germline gives CDR1 SGHVS, CDR2 FQNEAQ. The CDR3 reads CASSSESRRADTQYF. CDR3 nucleotide sequence: TGTGCCAGCAGCTCTGAAAGTCGTCGAGCAGATACGCAGTATTTT.

The rearrangement joins TRBV2 to TRBJ2-1; D is possibly TRBD2 (5 bases). V was cut by 6 bases and J by 10 bases, with 13 bases left in between. The CDR3 extends over 12 amino acids. Germline CDR1 reads SNHLY; CDR2 reads FYNNEI. CDR3 residues: CASREGQKEQFF. Here the CDR3 DNA reads TGTGCCAGCAGAGAGGGTCAGAAAGAGCAGTTCTTC. Using reference TRBV2 and TRBJ2-1 for the parts outside the CDR3, the full variable domain is EPEVTQTPSHQVTQMGQEVILRCVPISNHLYFYWYRQILGQKVEFLVSFYNNEISEKSEIFDDQFSVERPDGSNFTLKIRSTKLEDSAMYFCASREGQKEQFFGPGTRLTVL.

This chain joins TRBV2 and TRBJ2-3, with D maybe TRBD2 (6 bases). Trimming pared 4 bases from V and 7 bases from J, leaving 12 bases between. Germline V gene data show CDR1 as SNHLY and CDR2 as FYNNEI. The CDR3 runs to 13 residues. The CDR3 bases are TGTGCCAGCAGTGGGGAGGCCGCAAATACGCAGTATTTT. The encoded protein is CASSGEAANTQYF.

Points on this clonotype: At one of its ends the junction is not consistent with the germline gene, which may arise from a read error. The rearrangement joins TRBV11-2 to TRBJ2-4; the match to TRBD1 covers 10 bases. The CDR3 runs to 14 residues. The germline V gene has CDR1 SGHAT and CDR2 FQNNGV. CDR3 nucleotide sequence: TGTGCCAGCGGCTTCGGGGACAGGGGCGGTATTCAGTACTTC. It specifies CASGFGDRGGIQYF.

This clonotype was counted only a few times. The chain is built from TRBV30 and TRBJ1-1; the D is unclear. Trimming shortened V by 7 bases and J by 2 bases, and 8 bases separated the two germline ends. Germline CDR1 GTSNPN, CDR2 SVGIG (reference sequence). The CDR3 spans 11 residues. Here the CDR3 DNA reads TGTGCCTCACAAAGAAACACTGAAGCTTTCTTT. It encodes CASQRNTEAFF.

This clonotype has more than one count but fewer than ten. The chain links TRBV7-2 to TRBJ2-5; TRBD2 is a possible D gene (6 bases). The CDR3 spans 15 residues. CDR1 and CDR2 from the germline V gene are SGHTA and FQGNSA. Deletions cut 4 bases from V and 0 bases from J, with 12 bases between. This chain's CDR3 is CASSSPGGYQETQYF. CDR3 in DNA: TGTGCCAGCAGCTCACCTGGGGGGTACCAAGAGACCCAGTACTTC. Using reference TRBV7-2 and TRBJ2-5 for the parts outside the CDR3, the full variable domain is GAGVSQSPSNKVTEKGKDVELRCDPISGHTALYWYRQSLGQGLEFLIYFQGNSAPDKSGLPSDRFSAERTGGSVSTLTIQRTQQEDSAVYLCASSSPGGYQETQYFGPGTRLLVL.

This clonotype was seen a few times. The rearrangement joins TRBV20-1 to TRBJ1-5, with TRBD1 identical over 12 bases. The germline V gene has CDR1 DFQATT and CDR2 SNEGSKA (reference sequence). The CDR3 has 15 residues. V shed 5 bases, J shed 5 bases, and the junction held 7 bases outside the gene matches. CDR3 sequence (DNA): TGCAGTGCTGGACCCGGGACAGGGGGCGATCAGCCCCAGCATTTT. It yields the protein CSAGPGTGGDQPQHF.

This clonotype was recorded a few times. The chain links TRBV12-3 or TRBV12-4 to TRBJ1-1; D call uncertain. This CDR3 contains 12 residues. V lost 5 bases and J 10 bases, leaving 14 bases between the germline ends. The CDR3 reads CASSTPPIGAFF. For the CDR3, the DNA is TGTGCCAGCAGTACCCCTCCCATCGGAGCTTTCTTT.

In this sample, this clonotype turned up a few times. V and J are TRBV6-1 and TRBJ1-5; D might be TRBD1 (6 bases). The germline V gene encodes CDR1 MNHNS and CDR2 SASEGT. Trimming took 6 bases from V and 4 from J, leaving 22 bases between them. The CDR3 runs to 17 residues. In DNA form, the CDR3 reads TGTGCCAGCAGCCCAAGCGTGGGGGGCATTCGGAATCAGCCCCAGCATTTT. Its translation: CASSPSVGGIRNQPQHF.

The chain carries TRBV7-9 and TRBJ2-2; TRBD1 or TRBD2 may be the D gene (6 bases each). The CDR3 totals 16 residues. Looked up from germline, CDR1 is SEHNR and CDR2 is FQNEAQ (reference sequence). The V and J ends lost 1 base and 5 bases respectively, with 14 bases between them. This CDR3 reads CASSLGFGGRTGELFF. The CDR3 region has the DNA TGTGCCAGCAGCTTAGGATTCGGGGGCCGGACCGGGGAGCTGTTTTTT.

In this sample, this clonotype turned up a few times. The chain employs TRBV7-2 and TRBJ2-7; D call uncertain. The V gene lost 3 bases and the J gene lost 6 bases, with 12 bases spanning the gap. This CDR3 has 13 amino acids. The germline CDR1 and CDR2 sequences are SGHTA and FQGNSA. CDR3 sequence (DNA): TGTGCCAGCAGCTTTGAGCCTCGAGGCGAGCAGTACGTC. Protein: CASSFEPRGEQYV.